Listed below are T cell receptor beta chains from one sample, sequenced in a study of control samples from healthy donors and cancer patients. The data were produced by immunoSEQ multiplex PCR, yet TCRdb's version contains in-frame clones alone and is incomplete. The sample carries 150,000 to 200,000 clones, 94% recorded once. Input material: blood. Receptors originate from a woman between 18 and 30 years old in good health. CDR3s include the opening cysteine and the closing phenylalanine or tryptophan. D genes are given only for firm matches.

cdr3_aa: CAISDLSGRGGNEQFF
cdr3_nt: TGTGCCATCAGTGACCTTAGCGGGAGGGGGGGGAATGAGCAGTTCTTC
d_call: TRBD2
j_call: TRBJ2-1
v_call: TRBV10-3

cdr3_aa: CASSRTYQETQYF
cdr3_nt: TGTGCCAGCAGCCGGACTTACCAAGAGACCCAGTACTTC
d_call: .
j_call: TRBJ2-5
v_call: TRBV6-2/TRBV6-3

cdr3_aa: CASSLVEQGGTEAFF
cdr3_nt: TGTGCCAGCAGCTTAGTGGAGCAGGGAGGCACTGAAGCTTTCTTT
d_call: .
j_call: TRBJ1-1
v_call: TRBV7-2

cdr3_aa: CASSLEGVIYGYTF
cdr3_nt: TGTGCCAGCAGCTTAGAAGGGGTTATCTATGGCTACACCTTC
d_call: .
j_call: TRBJ1-2
v_call: TRBV7-2

cdr3_aa: CATRQGETQYF
cdr3_nt: TGTGCCACCCGGCAGGGTGAGACCCAGTACTTC
d_call: .
j_call: TRBJ2-5
v_call: TRBV19

cdr3_aa: CASSLGTHTGELFF
cdr3_nt: TGTGCCAGCAGTTTAGGGACACACACCGGGGAGCTGTTTTTT
d_call: .
j_call: TRBJ2-2
v_call: TRBV28

cdr3_aa: CASRPIQGESYGYTF
cdr3_nt: TGTGCCAGCAGACCAATTCAGGGGGAAAGCTATGGCTACACCTTC
d_call: TRBD1
j_call: TRBJ1-2
v_call: TRBV7-9

cdr3_aa: CASSPRQVGSLNYGYTF
cdr3_nt: TGCGCCAGCAGCCCCCGACAGGTTGGCTCCCTTAACTATGGCTACACCTTC
d_call: .
j_call: TRBJ1-2
v_call: TRBV5-1

cdr3_aa: CASSAGLVITDTQYF
cdr3_nt: TGTGCCAGCAGTGCGGGCCTAGTAATCACAGATACGCAGTATTTT
d_call: .
j_call: TRBJ2-3
v_call: TRBV2

cdr3_aa: CASSAGRGNTEAFF
cdr3_nt: TGTGCCAGCAGTGCCGGGAGGGGGAACACTGAAGCTTTCTTT
d_call: .
j_call: TRBJ1-1
v_call: TRBV27

cdr3_aa: CASSALPRDSWTNYGYTF
cdr3_nt: TGTGCCAGCAGTGCCCTCCCCCGGGACAGCTGGACTAACTATGGCTACACCTTC
d_call: TRBD1
j_call: TRBJ1-2
v_call: TRBV27

cdr3_aa: CASSFRGRDEKLFF
cdr3_nt: TGTGCCAGCAGCTTCCGGGGGCGCGATGAAAAACTGTTTTTT
d_call: .
j_call: TRBJ1-4
v_call: TRBV7-9

cdr3_aa: CASSLHTGGGQPQHF
cdr3_nt: TGTGCCAGCAGCCTACACACAGGGGGGGGTCAGCCCCAGCATTTT
d_call: TRBD1
j_call: TRBJ1-5
v_call: TRBV7-2

cdr3_aa: CASSFGANVLTF
cdr3_nt: TGTGCCAGCAGTTTTGGGGCCAACGTCCTGACTTTC
d_call: .
j_call: TRBJ2-6
v_call: TRBV6-6

cdr3_aa: CASSPQDWVTEAFF
cdr3_nt: TGCGCCAGCAGCCCGCAGGACTGGGTCACTGAAGCTTTCTTT
d_call: .
j_call: TRBJ1-1
v_call: TRBV4-1

cdr3_aa: CASSELGNIGNEQFF
cdr3_nt: TGTGCCAGCAGTGAATTGGGTAATATAGGGAATGAGCAGTTCTTC
d_call: .
j_call: TRBJ2-1
v_call: TRBV6-1

cdr3_aa: CASKGRVGTEAFF
cdr3_nt: TGTGCCAGCAAGGGACGCGTAGGCACTGAAGCTTTCTTT
d_call: .
j_call: TRBJ1-1
v_call: TRBV25-1

cdr3_aa: CASTNRQGWSPLHF
cdr3_nt: TGTGCCAGTACCAATCGACAGGGTTGGTCACCCCTCCACTTT
d_call: TRBD1
j_call: TRBJ1-6
v_call: TRBV19

cdr3_aa: CASSLQGDGYTF
cdr3_nt: TGTGCCAGTAGTCTCCAGGGGGATGGCTACACCTTC
d_call: TRBD1
j_call: TRBJ1-2
v_call: TRBV19

cdr3_aa: CASSLGGGGNTEAFF
cdr3_nt: TGTGCCAGCAGCTTAGGGGGCGGTGGGAACACTGAAGCTTTCTTT
d_call: .
j_call: TRBJ1-1
v_call: TRBV7-9

cdr3_aa: CASSSASGVYNEQFF
cdr3_nt: TGCGCCAGCAGCTCGGCTAGTGGAGTCTACAATGAGCAGTTCTTC
d_call: .
j_call: TRBJ2-1
v_call: TRBV5-1

cdr3_aa: CASSSGTGNNEQFF
cdr3_nt: TGTGCCAGCAGCTCGGGGACAGGAAACAATGAGCAGTTCTTC
d_call: TRBD1
j_call: TRBJ2-1
v_call: TRBV5-7

cdr3_aa: CASSIGSAGDFSGANVLTF
cdr3_nt: TGTGCCAGTAGTATAGGTAGTGCAGGGGACTTCTCTGGGGCCAACGTCCTGACTTTC
d_call: .
j_call: TRBJ2-6
v_call: TRBV19

cdr3_aa: CATQRDRGKAFF
cdr3_nt: TGTGCCACCCAGCGGGACAGGGGTAAAGCTTTCTTT
d_call: TRBD1
j_call: TRBJ1-1
v_call: TRBV19